The present TCR beta chain was sequenced within a study of blood T cells in healthy people across ages. Deletions cut 1 base from V and 8 bases from J, with 18 bases between. The CDR3 is 15 amino acids. Per the germline V gene, CDR1 is GTSNPN and CDR2 is SVGIG (reference sequence). Alongside a J-beta primer mix, a sample-barcoded 5' primer served in a second PCR lasting about 7 to 11 cycles. A single record per CDR3 protein comes from TCRdb applying MiXCR to the 5' RACE reads. The table lists approximately 850,000 distinct CDR3 sequences, more than 40% of them singletons, with approximately 20% in the top ten. Concerning this clonotype: The antigen is not known.

Study-level findings and limits: Across samples, TCR beta diversity tracked strongly with naive T cell percentage. Whereas aged donors had fewer naive CD4+ cells, long-lived donors had more of them and higher diversity.

Sequencing was carried out using blood. The J gene is TRBJ2-1, the V gene TRBV30, with D perhaps TRBD2 (7 bases). The receptor comes from a man between 60 and 75 years old in good health. The CDR3 region has the DNA TGTGCCTGGAGTGGACACGGGGGGCTCGGCGATGAGCAGTTCTTC. It codes for CAWSGHGGLGDEQFF.